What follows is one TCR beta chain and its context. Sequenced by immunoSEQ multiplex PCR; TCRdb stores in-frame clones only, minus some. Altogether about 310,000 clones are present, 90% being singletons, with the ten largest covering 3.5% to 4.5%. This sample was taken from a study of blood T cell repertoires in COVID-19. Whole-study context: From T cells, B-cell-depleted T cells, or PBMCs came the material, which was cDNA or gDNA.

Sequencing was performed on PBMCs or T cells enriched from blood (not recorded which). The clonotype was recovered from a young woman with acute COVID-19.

The DNA of the CDR3 is TGTGCCAGCAGCCCCGGGACTTGGGAGGACGAGCAGTACTTC. This codes for CASSPGTWEDEQYF. The chain recombines TRBV11-2 with TRBJ2-7; TRBD2 is a possible D gene (6 bases). Trimming left V 5 bases short and J 5 bases short, with 16 bases between. Germline V gives CDR1 SGHAT, CDR2 FQNNGV. CDR3 size: 14 residues.